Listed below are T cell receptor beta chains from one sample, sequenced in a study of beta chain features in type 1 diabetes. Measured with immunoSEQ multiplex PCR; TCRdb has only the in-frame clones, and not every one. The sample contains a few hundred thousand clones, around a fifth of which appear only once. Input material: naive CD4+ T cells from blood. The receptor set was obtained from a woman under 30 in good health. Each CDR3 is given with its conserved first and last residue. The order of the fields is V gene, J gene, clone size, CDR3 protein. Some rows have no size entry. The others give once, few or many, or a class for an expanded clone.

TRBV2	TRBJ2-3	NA	CASSPDQGSTDTQYF
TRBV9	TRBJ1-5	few	CASSVGTQEDQPQHF
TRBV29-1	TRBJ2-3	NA	CSVDDRGSTDTQYF
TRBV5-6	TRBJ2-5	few	CASSRGDRGGGGTQYF
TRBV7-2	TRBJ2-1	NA	CASRNSGSAEQFF
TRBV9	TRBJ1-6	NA	CASSDQGQVNSPLHF
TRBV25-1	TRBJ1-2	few	CASSEQGAYYGYTF
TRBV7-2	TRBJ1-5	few	CASSLPGNQPQHF
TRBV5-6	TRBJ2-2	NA	CASSLYWGPGVTGELFF
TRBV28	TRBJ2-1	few	CASSPNNEQFF
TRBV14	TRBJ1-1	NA	CASSLDRNTEAFF
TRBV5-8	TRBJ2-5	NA	CASSPTTGGIRETQYF
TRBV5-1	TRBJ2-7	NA	CASKGVAGPFSYEQYF